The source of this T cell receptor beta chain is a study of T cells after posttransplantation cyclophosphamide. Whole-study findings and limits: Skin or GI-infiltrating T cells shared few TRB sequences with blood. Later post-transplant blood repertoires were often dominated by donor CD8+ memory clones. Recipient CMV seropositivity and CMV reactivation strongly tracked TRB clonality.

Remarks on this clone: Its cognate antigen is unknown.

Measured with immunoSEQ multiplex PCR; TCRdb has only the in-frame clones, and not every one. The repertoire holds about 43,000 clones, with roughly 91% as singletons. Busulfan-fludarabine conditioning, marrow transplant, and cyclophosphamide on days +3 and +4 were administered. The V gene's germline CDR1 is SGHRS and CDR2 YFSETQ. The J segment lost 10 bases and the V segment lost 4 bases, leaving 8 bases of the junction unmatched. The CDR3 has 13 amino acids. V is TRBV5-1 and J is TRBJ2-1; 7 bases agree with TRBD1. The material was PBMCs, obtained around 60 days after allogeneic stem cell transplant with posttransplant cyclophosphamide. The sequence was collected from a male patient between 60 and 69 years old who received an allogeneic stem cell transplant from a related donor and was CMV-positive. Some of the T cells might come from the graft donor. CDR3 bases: TGCGCCAGCAGCACGCTGACAGGGTGGGAGCAGTTCTTC. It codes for CASSTLTGWEQFF.